Listed below are T cell receptor beta chains from one sample, sequenced in a study of technical replicates of blood from a few donors. Libraries were prepared by immunoSEQ multiplex PCR; TCRdb keeps only in-frame clonotypes and omits some of them. The table has tens of thousands of clones, around 94% seen once. Sequencing input: T cells isolated from PBMCs. These receptors all come from a human donor in good health. CDR3s include the opening cysteine and the closing phenylalanine or tryptophan. Fields, in order: D gene, J gene, clone size, V gene, CDR3 DNA, CDR3 protein. D genes are given only for firm matches. Clone size is shown for a subset of rows, as once, few, many or a class of expanded clone.

NA TRBJ1-2 NA TRBV30 TGTGCCTGGAGTGTTTACACACAAAACTATGGCTACACCTTC CAWSVYTQNYGYTF
TRBD1 TRBJ2-2 NA TRBV5-1 TGCGCCAGCAGCTTTGCCCAGGGGGCAACCGGGGAGCTGTTTTTT CASSFAQGATGELFF
NA TRBJ2-7 NA TRBV30 TGTGCCTGGAGTTTGGACAGCTACGAGCAGTACTTC CAWSLDSYEQYF
TRBD1 TRBJ2-7 NA TRBV6-5 TGTGCCAGCAGCCCTCTCGGACAGGCCAACGAGCAGTACTTC CASSPLGQANEQYF
TRBD1 TRBJ1-2 once TRBV5-4 TGTGCCAGCAGTACCGGGACAGAACCTTATGGCTACACCTTC CASSTGTEPYGYTF
NA TRBJ2-7 once TRBV4-1 TGCGCCAGCAGCCAAGAACAGGGATCTATCGACGAGCAGTACTTC CASSQEQGSIDEQYF
TRBD1 TRBJ1-3 NA TRBV29-1 TGCAGCGTTGTGGGCAGGGGGCGTGTTTCGGACACCATATATTTT CSVVGRGRVSDTIYF
NA TRBJ1-6 NA TRBV2 TGTGCCAGCAAGCTATCAGGGACTGGCTCGGGAGATTCACCCCTCCACTTT CASKLSGTGSGDSPLHF
NA TRBJ1-2 NA TRBV25-1 TGTGCCAGCACCCCCCCCCGAGTGGCAGGCGCAAACTATGGCTACACCTTC CASTPPRVAGANYGYTF
NA TRBJ1-2 NA TRBV28 TGTGCCAGCAGTTTATATCAGGGCGGAGATGGCTACACCTTC CASSLYQGGDGYTF
NA TRBJ1-5 NA TRBV21-1 TGTGCCAGCAGCAGAGCCAGGGACAGGGATCAGTGGCAGCCCCAGCATTTT CASSRARDRDQWQPQHF
NA TRBJ2-7 NA TRBV5-1 TGCGCCAGCGCCGGTTTGAATGGAGCGTACGTCGAGCAGTACTTC CASAGLNGAYVEQYF
TRBD2 TRBJ2-5 NA TRBV7-2 TGTGCCAGCAGCATTAGCGGGGGGGGGTCTGAGACCCAGTACTTC CASSISGGGSETQYF
TRBD2 TRBJ2-3 NA TRBV5-1 TGCGCCAGCAGCAAGGAAGCGGGACTCACAGATACGCAGTATTTT CASSKEAGLTDTQYF
NA TRBJ2-2 NA TRBV7-9 TGTGCCAGCAGCCGTCAGGGTGCCCGGGAGCTGTTTTTT CASSRQGARELFF
NA TRBJ1-6 NA TRBV27 TGTGCCAGCAGTGACAGGAATTCACCCCTCCACTTT CASSDRNSPLHF
NA TRBJ2-3 NA TRBV27 TGTGCCAGCAGTTTACGGCGGAACACAGATACGCAGTATTTT CASSLRRNTDTQYF
TRBD2 TRBJ2-1 NA TRBV10-2 TGCGCCAGCAGCACGGGACTAGCATTGGATGAGCAGTTCTTC CASSTGLALDEQFF
TRBD1 TRBJ2-7 NA TRBV30 TGTGCCTGGAGGGACAGGGGGGGGAACGAGCAGTACTTC CAWRDRGGNEQYF
TRBD1 TRBJ2-1 NA TRBV27 TGTGCCAGCACCGCCCTCTTTCTTGGGACAGGGACGAATGAGCAGTTCTTC CASTALFLGTGTNEQFF
TRBD1 TRBJ1-5 NA TRBV7-8 TGTGCCAGCAGCTCTGGACAGGGATTCAATCAGCCCCAGCATTTT CASSSGQGFNQPQHF
NA TRBJ1-5 NA TRBV18 TGTGCCAGCTCTCCGGGACACCTCAGCAATCAGCCCCAGCATTTT CASSPGHLSNQPQHF
TRBD1 TRBJ1-3 NA TRBV7-9 TGTGCCAGCAGCCCCCCGGGGAACAGGGGGTCCTCTGGAAACACCATATATTTT CASSPPGNRGSSGNTIYF
NA TRBJ2-1 NA TRBV11-3 TGTGCCAGCAGCTTCACAGCCTTTACCGACAATGAGCAGTTCTTC CASSFTAFTDNEQFF
NA TRBJ2-2 NA TRBV7-9 TGTGCCAGCAGCTTAAAAGGGGCCGGGGAGCTGTTTTTT CASSLKGAGELFF
NA TRBJ1-2 NA TRBV25-1 TGTGCCAGCAGTGAATCGTGGGGGGACGGCTACACCTTC CASSESWGDGYTF
TRBD1 TRBJ2-7 NA TRBV7-8 TGTGCCAGCAGCCACCTAAAAGGACAGGGCATCTACGAGCAGTACTTC CASSHLKGQGIYEQYF
TRBD2 TRBJ2-7 NA TRBV11-3 TGTGCCAGCAGCTTAGTGGCGGGGGAGTTCTACGAGCAGTACTTC CASSLVAGEFYEQYF
NA TRBJ2-1 NA TRBV29-1 TGCAGCGTTGAACGGGTAGCCAACAATGAGCAGTTCTTC CSVERVANNEQFF